Following are 11 T cell receptor beta chains from one sample sequenced in a study of graft-versus-host responses after intestinal transplantation. Antigen specificity for these receptors is unknown. Clones were read by immunoSEQ multiplex PCR, and TCRdb kept only the in-frame ones, dropping some. The table includes about 130,000 clones, about nine tenths detected once. The sample consisted of unstimulated CD4+ T cells sorted from spleen or lymph node cells, taken before intestinal transplant. These receptors were collected from a human donor who received an intestinal transplant.

With regard to this clone: One junction end disagrees with the germline gene, perhaps due to a read error. Within the sample, other DNA sequences also encode this same CDR3. The chain employs TRBV18 and TRBJ1-5; weak D call: TRBD1 (5 bases). The CDR3 consists of 17 residues. Germline CDR1 KGHSH, CDR2 LQKENI. CDR3 nucleotide sequence: TGCGCCAGCTCACCACCGTCTGGGGGTAATAGCAATCAGCCCCAGCATTTT. The encoded protein is CASSPPSGGNSNQPQHF.

The chain carries TRBV5-1 and TRBJ2-5, with D hard to call. The J call may be mistaken, given a closer DNA end match to TRBJ2-7. The germline gives CDR1 SGHRS, CDR2 YFSETQ. The CDR3 length is 11 residues. The CDR3 sequence: CASTDSYEQYF. As DNA, the CDR3 is TGCGCCAGCACGGATTCCTACGAGCAGTACTTC.

The rearrangement uses TRBV19 and TRBJ1-1; a weak D match, TRBD1 (5 bases). The length of the CDR3 is 14 residues. Trimming cost V 6 bases and J 5 bases, with 16 bases left between them. Germline V CDR1 and CDR2: LNHDA, SQIVND (reference sequence). The CDR3 spells CASSPGGGWTEAFF. CDR3 DNA: TGTGCCAGTAGCCCCGGGGGAGGATGGACTGAAGCTTTCTTT.

The V and J genes are TRBV10-1 and TRBJ2-7; 8 bases are shared with TRBD1. The CDR3 consists of 15 residues. V dropped 5 bases and J dropped 0; count of bases not matched to a gene: 6. Germline V gene sequence: CDR1 WNHNN, CDR2 SYGVQD (reference sequence). CDR3 sequence (DNA): TGCGCCAGCAGTAGCTCCGGGACAGGCTCCTACGAGCAGTACTTC. Protein product: CASSSSGTGSYEQYF.

The genes are TRBV6-6 and TRBJ2-7; the D gene could be TRBD1 or TRBD2 (5 bases each). CDR3 length: 13 amino acids. With 6 bases removed from V and 6 bases from J, the gap between germline ends came to 15 bases. Germline V gives CDR1 MNHNY, CDR2 SVGAGI (reference sequence). The CDR3 spells CASRGVGSGEQYF. For the CDR3, the DNA is TGTGCCAGCAGGGGGGTCGGGTCCGGCGAGCAGTACTTC.

J is TRBJ2-7 and V is TRBV28; 10 bases align to TRBD1. The CDR3 sequence is 17 residues long. After removal of 2 bases from V and 3 bases from J, the junction contained 10 bases not matched to a gene. Germline V lookup: CDR1 MDHEN, CDR2 SYDVKM. The CDR3 region has the DNA TGTGCCAGCAGTTTACCCCAAGGACAGGGGGTGGGCTACGAGCAGTACTTC. Encoded protein: CASSLPQGQGVGYEQYF.

The chain combines TRBV28 with TRBJ1-5, with 7 bases matching TRBD1. The germline CDR1 and CDR2 sequences are MDHEN and SYDVKM. The CDR3 loop spans 14 amino acids. The V gene end was trimmed by 5 bases and the J gene end by 4 bases; junction bases not matched to a gene: 5. The DNA for the CDR3 is TGTGCCAGCAGTCCTGGGACAGTTAATCAGCCCCAGCATTTT. The encoded protein is CASSPGTVNQPQHF.

V usage is TRBV28 and J usage is TRBJ1-2, with 8 bases that match TRBD1. CDR1 and CDR2 (germline): MDHEN, SYDVKM. CDR3 size: 15 residues. The J segment lost 14 bases and the V segment lost 5 bases, leaving 19 bases of the junction unmatched. The CDR3 region has the DNA TGTGCCAGCAGTCTCCCCCTCTTGGGACAGGCCCTGATGACCTTC. Residues: CASSLPLLGQALMTF.

This clone came up once. This chain joins TRBV15 and TRBJ1-4; no clear D gene. This CDR3 comprises 15 residues. The germline CDR1 and CDR2 sequences are LNHNV and YYDKDF (reference sequence). V gave up 0 bases and J gave up 5 bases, with 10 bases separating them. CDR3: CATSRDRGWNEKLFF. DNA for the CDR3: TGTGCCACCAGCAGAGATAGAGGGTGGAATGAAAAACTGTTTTTT.

The J gene is TRBJ2-7, the V gene TRBV27; 10 bases align to TRBD2. Germline V gene data show CDR1 as MNHEY and CDR2 as SMNVEV (reference sequence). After removal of 2 bases from V and 0 bases from J, the junction contained 4 bases not matched to a gene. The CDR3 is made up of 16 amino acids. Here the CDR3 reads CASSLLASGSSYEQYF. In nucleotides, the CDR3 is TGTGCCAGCAGTTTACTGGCTAGCGGGAGCTCCTACGAGCAGTACTTC.

The V call is TRBV18, the J call TRBJ2-7; D unclear. The CDR3 contains 13 residues. Germline loops: CDR1 KGHSH, CDR2 LQKENI. V lost 2 bases and J 4 bases, leaving 9 bases between the germline ends. CDR3 in amino acids: CASSPSAVYEQYF. CDR3 DNA sequence: TGTGCCAGCTCACCATCGGCAGTATACGAGCAGTACTTC.